The 18 T cell receptor beta chains in this list originate from one sample, sequenced in a study of beta chain features in type 1 diabetes. General study results and limits: Among patients with Type 1 diabetes, TCRB CDR3s were moderately but significantly shorter in every one of the four CD4+ subsets.

Reverse transcribing all isolated RNA meant expressed TCRB transcripts were sequenced. Repertoires were generated with immunoSEQ multiplex PCR, while TCRdb's copy carries only in-frame clones and drops some. The sample records about 160,000 clones, 6.5% to 8.5% being singletons. Their antigens are not known. Sequencing input: central memory CD4+ T cells from blood. These TCRs come from a young man with type 1 diabetes.

This clone was seen only a few times. The rearrangement uses TRBV5-1 and TRBJ1-2; D ambiguous. V dropped 0 bases and J dropped 0 bases, with 9 bases sitting between them. CDR3 length: 15 amino acids. Germline CDR1 SGHRS, CDR2 YFSETQ. The CDR3 here is CASSLDRWTNYGYTF. The CDR3 DNA sequence: TGCGCCAGCAGCTTGGACAGATGGACTAACTATGGCTACACCTTC. The full variable domain, with the rest looked up from reference TRBV5-1 and TRBJ1-2, is KAGVTQTPRYLIKTRGQQVTLSCSPISGHRSVSWYQQTPGQGLQFLFEYFSETQRNKGNFPGRFSGRQFSNSRSEMNVSTLELGDSALYLCASSLDRWTNYGYTFGSGTRLTVV.

V is TRBV28 and J is TRBJ1-5; possible D gene TRBD1, 5 bases. The ends were cut back, 5 bases at V and 0 bases at J, with 11 bases in the middle. The V gene's germline CDR1 is MDHEN and CDR2 SYDVKM. This CDR3 comprises 15 residues. CDR3 in DNA: TGTGCCAGCAGTATGACAGTTAATAGCAATCAGCCCCAGCATTTT. Translation gives CASSMTVNSNQPQHF. The variable domain in full, with the rest retrieved from reference TRBV28 and TRBJ1-5, is DVKVTQSSRYLVKRTGEKVFLECVQDMDHENMFWYRQDPGLGLRLIYFSYDVKMKEKGDIPEGYSVSREKKERFSLILESASTNQTSMYLCASSMTVNSNQPQHFGDGTRLSIL.

The chain carries TRBV11-2 and TRBJ1-4; 11 nucleotides line up with TRBD1. Germline V lookup: CDR1 SGHAT, CDR2 FQNNGV. CDR3 size: 14 residues. V lost 4 bases and J lost 6; bases outside the gene matches: 1. The CDR3 region has the DNA TGTGCCAGCAGCTCGGGACAGGGGGATGAAAAACTGTTTTTT. Amino acids: CASSSGQGDEKLFF.

The chain links TRBV2 to TRBJ2-7; possible D gene TRBD1, 6 bases. The CDR3 is 13 residues long. Trimming left V 8 bases short and J 0 bases short, with 11 bases between. Germline V gives CDR1 SNHLY, CDR2 FYNNEI. CDR3 DNA: TGTGCCAGCGGCCGGGACACCTCCTACGAGCAGTACTTC. Translated: CASGRDTSYEQYF.

This clone was seen a handful of times. The chain recombines TRBV6-5 with TRBJ2-5; maybe TRBD2 (5 bases). This CDR3 has 15 residues. Trimming left V 0 bases short and J 7 bases short, with 15 bases between. Germline V gene sequence: CDR1 MNHEY, CDR2 SVGAGI. The CDR3 loop reads CASSYSLAAPWTQYF. DNA of the CDR3: TGTGCCAGCAGTTACTCCCTAGCCGCTCCTTGGACCCAGTACTTC.

This clone occurred a few times. J is TRBJ2-2 and V is TRBV11-2, with TRBD2 matching over 7 bases. V was pared by 5 bases and J by 9 bases, with 15 bases of the junction left unmatched. Germline V gene lookup returns CDR1 SGHAT and CDR2 FQNNGV. The length of the CDR3 is 16 residues. The CDR3 loop reads CASSPALSGAQRELFF. The CDR3 DNA follows: TGTGCCAGCAGCCCCGCCCTAAGCGGGGCCCAGCGGGAGCTGTTTTTT. The whole variable domain, filled in from reference TRBV11-2 and TRBJ2-2, reads EAGVAQSPRYKIIEKRQSVAFWCNPISGHATLYWYQQILGQGPKLLIQFQNNGVVDDSQLPKDRFSAERLKGVDSTLKIQPAKLEDSAVYLCASSPALSGAQRELFFGEGSRLTVL.

This clone was counted only a few times. The rearrangement links TRBV7-2 to TRBJ1-2, with TRBD1 matching 8 bases. The CDR3 covers 14 residues. J lost 4 bases, V lost 1 base, and 2 bases had no gene match. Germline CDR1 SGHTA, CDR2 FQGNSA. The CDR3 is CASSLGDRGYGYTF. The CDR3 DNA reads TGTGCCAGCAGCTTAGGAGACAGGGGCTATGGCTACACCTTC.

This rearrangement joins TRBV5-1 to TRBJ2-5; D is unclear. Trimming pared 1 base from V and 2 bases from J, leaving 6 bases between. This CDR3 is built from 13 residues. Germline CDR1 reads SGHRS; CDR2 reads YFSETQ. The CDR3 protein is CASSLLPQETQYF. For the CDR3, the DNA is TGCGCCAGCAGCTTGCTACCGCAAGAGACCCAGTACTTC.

This clone was counted at least ten times. The chain combines TRBV7-9 with TRBJ2-2; tentatively, D is TRBD1 (5 bases). V lost 6 bases and J lost 3, with 8 bases in between. Germline V gene sequence: CDR1 SEHNR, CDR2 FQNEAQ (reference sequence). The CDR3 spans 13 residues. The CDR3 DNA is TGTGCCAGCAGGGGGCCTGACACCGGGGAGCTGTTTTTT. Amino acid sequence: CASRGPDTGELFF.

The CDR3 sequence: CASSQDQPSGSYNEQFF. As DNA, the CDR3 is TGTGCCAGCAGCCAAGATCAGCCTAGCGGTTCCTACAATGAGCAGTTCTTC. The chain recombines TRBV5-4 with TRBJ2-1; 7 bases are shared with TRBD2. The trim removed 4 bases at V and 1 base at J, leaving 11 bases unmatched. Germline V gene data show CDR1 as SGHNT and CDR2 as YYREEE (reference sequence). CDR3 length: 17 residues.

The chain couples TRBV4-1 to TRBJ2-3, with D perhaps matching TRBD1 (6 bases). CDR3 length: 17 residues. The V gene lost 1 base and the J gene lost 2 bases, with 16 bases spanning the gap. Per germline, CDR1 MGHRA and CDR2 YSYEKL. CDR3: CASSQGVGTQYTDTQYF. The CDR3 bases are TGCGCCAGCAGCCAAGGAGTTGGGACACAATACACAGATACGCAGTATTTT.

The rearrangement joins TRBV4-3 to TRBJ1-1; tentative D call: TRBD1 (5 bases). Per germline, CDR1 LGHNA and CDR2 YSLEER. The CDR3 runs to 15 residues. Trimming stripped 3 bases from V and 0 bases from J, with 11 bases between. The chain's CDR3 is CASSHRAGVNTEAFF. The CDR3 DNA reads as TGCGCCAGCAGCCACAGGGCCGGAGTGAACACTGAAGCTTTCTTT.

The chain has TRBV6-5 and TRBJ2-5; TRBD1 agrees at 11 bases. The length of the CDR3 is 14 residues. Germline V gene data show CDR1 as MNHEY and CDR2 as SVGAGI. V trimming: 2 bases; J trimming: 11 bases; junction bases outside the gene matches: 7. The CDR3 coding sequence is TGTGCCAGCAGTTACGGACAGGGGGCATGGGAGCAGTACTTC. Protein sequence: CASSYGQGAWEQYF.

This clone was seen more than once but under ten times. The chain couples TRBV2 to TRBJ2-5; a weak D match, TRBD2 (6 bases). TRBJ2-7 explains the end of the DNA better; the J call may be wrong. Germline CDR1 is SNHLY and CDR2 is FYNNEI. CDR3 length: 17 residues. The CDR3 nucleotides are TGTGCCAGCAAACGAGGGGTCGGGCGGCGGGACGCCTACGAGCAGTACTTC. It is translated as CASKRGVGRRDAYEQYF.

The chain joins TRBV27 to TRBJ2-3; 8 nucleotides match TRBD2. V was clipped by 6 bases and J by 2 bases; unmatched bases: 4. This CDR3 contains 14 residues. Germline loops: CDR1 MNHEY, CDR2 SMNVEV (reference sequence). The CDR3 bases are TGTGCCAGCAGAGTGCGGGGGGACACAGATACGCAGTATTTT. Translation gives CASRVRGDTDTQYF.

The V gene is TRBV10-3, the J gene TRBJ1-5, with no clear D. V was pared by 3 bases and J by 4 bases, with 13 bases between. Germline loops: CDR1 ENHRY, CDR2 SYGVKD. The CDR3 length is 15 residues. In DNA form, the CDR3 reads TGTGCCATCAGTGATCCGGGGAGAGGAAATCAGCCCCAGCATTTT. Residues: CAISDPGRGNQPQHF.

The chain combines TRBV9 with TRBJ2-5; D might be TRBD1 (5 bases). CDR3 size: 15 residues. Germline V gene lookup returns CDR1 SGDLS and CDR2 YYNGEE. Trimming removed 0 bases at V and 5 bases at J, with 14 bases between. CDR3 in DNA: TGTGCCAGCAGCGTAGATTTTGTGGGGCGGGAGACCCAGTACTTC. Protein product: CASSVDFVGRETQYF.

This chain links TRBV7-2 with TRBJ2-3; D is perhaps TRBD2 (5 bases). The germline V gene encodes CDR1 SGHTA and CDR2 FQGNSA. Trimming cost V 4 bases and J 1 base, with 12 bases left between them. The CDR3 loop spans 15 amino acids. The CDR3 is CASSWIGLRTDTQYF. Here the CDR3 DNA reads TGTGCCAGCAGCTGGATAGGACTCCGCACAGATACGCAGTATTTT.